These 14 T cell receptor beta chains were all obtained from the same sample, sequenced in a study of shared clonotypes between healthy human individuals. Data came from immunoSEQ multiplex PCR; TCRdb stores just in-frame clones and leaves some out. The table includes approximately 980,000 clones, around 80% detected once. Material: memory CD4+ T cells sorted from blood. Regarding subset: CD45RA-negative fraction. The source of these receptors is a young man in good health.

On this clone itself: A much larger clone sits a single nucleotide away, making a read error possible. The CDR3 protein is CASSLGGTGELFF. The CDR3 bases are TGTGCCAGCAGCTTGGGTGGGACCGGGGAGCTGTTTTTT. The rearrangement joins TRBV11-3 to TRBJ2-2; D gene unclear. Trimming took off 3 bases at V and 5 bases at J, with 7 bases between the two ends. The CDR3 extends over 13 amino acids. The germline V gene has CDR1 SGHNT and CDR2 YENEEA.

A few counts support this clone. In DNA, the CDR3 is TGTGCCAGCAGCGTCAGGTCCGGGGGCGCGGAAGATACGCAGTATTTT. Protein: CASSVRSGGAEDTQYF. The genes are TRBV9 and TRBJ2-3; D may correspond to TRBD1 or TRBD2 (6 bases each). The germline V gene has CDR1 SGDLS and CDR2 YYNGEE. This CDR3 has 16 residues. V was trimmed by 2 bases and J by 5 bases, leaving 18 bases between them.

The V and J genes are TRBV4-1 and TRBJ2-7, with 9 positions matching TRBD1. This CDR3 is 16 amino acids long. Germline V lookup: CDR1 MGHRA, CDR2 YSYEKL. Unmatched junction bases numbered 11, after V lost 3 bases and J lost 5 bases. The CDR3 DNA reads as TGCGCCAGCAGCCAGCGTAAACAGGGGGCATTCGACGAGCAGTACTTC. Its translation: CASSQRKQGAFDEQYF.

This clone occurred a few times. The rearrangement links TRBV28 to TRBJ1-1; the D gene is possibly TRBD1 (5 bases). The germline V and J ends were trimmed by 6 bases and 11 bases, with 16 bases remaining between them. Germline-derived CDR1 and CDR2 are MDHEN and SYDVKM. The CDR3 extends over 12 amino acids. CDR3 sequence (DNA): TGTGCCAGCAGCATAACCGGACAAACGGCTTTCTTT. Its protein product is CASSITGQTAFF.

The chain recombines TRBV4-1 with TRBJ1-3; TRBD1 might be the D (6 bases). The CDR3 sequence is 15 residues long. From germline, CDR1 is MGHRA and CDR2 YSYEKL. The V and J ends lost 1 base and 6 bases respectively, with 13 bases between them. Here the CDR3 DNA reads TGCGCCAGCAGCCAAGTTCGCAGGGGTGCAAACACCATATATTTT. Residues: CASSQVRRGANTIYF.

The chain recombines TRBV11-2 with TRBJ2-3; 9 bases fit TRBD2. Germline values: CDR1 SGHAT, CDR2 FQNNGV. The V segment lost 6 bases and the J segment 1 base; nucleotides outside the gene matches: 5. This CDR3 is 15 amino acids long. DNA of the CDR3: TGTGCCAGCAGTTGGTTAGCGGGAGGCACAGATACGCAGTATTTT. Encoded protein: CASSWLAGGTDTQYF.

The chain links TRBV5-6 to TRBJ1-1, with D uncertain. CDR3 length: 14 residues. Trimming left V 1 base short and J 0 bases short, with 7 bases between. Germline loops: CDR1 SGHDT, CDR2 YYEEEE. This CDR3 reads CASSLYGLNTEAFF. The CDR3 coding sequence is TGTGCCAGCAGCTTGTACGGGCTGAACACTGAAGCTTTCTTT.

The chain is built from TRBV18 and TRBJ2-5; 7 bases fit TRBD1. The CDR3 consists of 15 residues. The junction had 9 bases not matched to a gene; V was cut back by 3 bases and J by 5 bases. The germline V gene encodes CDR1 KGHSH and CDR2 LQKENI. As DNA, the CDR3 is TGTGCCAGCTCACCGGACAGGTTCGCTTCGGAGACCCAGTACTTC. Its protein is CASSPDRFASETQYF.

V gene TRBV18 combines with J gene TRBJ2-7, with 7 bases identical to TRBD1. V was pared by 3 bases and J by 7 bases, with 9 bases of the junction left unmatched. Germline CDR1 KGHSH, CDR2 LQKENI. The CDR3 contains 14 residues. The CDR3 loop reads CASSPERQGGEQYF. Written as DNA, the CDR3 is TGTGCCAGCTCACCTGAGAGACAGGGTGGTGAGCAGTACTTC.

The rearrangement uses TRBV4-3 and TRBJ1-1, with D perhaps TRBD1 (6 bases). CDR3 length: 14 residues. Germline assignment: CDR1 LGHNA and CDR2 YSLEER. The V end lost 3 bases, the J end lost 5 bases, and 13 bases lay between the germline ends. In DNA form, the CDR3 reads TGCGCCAGCAGCCAGAAGGCAGGGGTGACTGAAGCTTTCTTT. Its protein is CASSQKAGVTEAFF.

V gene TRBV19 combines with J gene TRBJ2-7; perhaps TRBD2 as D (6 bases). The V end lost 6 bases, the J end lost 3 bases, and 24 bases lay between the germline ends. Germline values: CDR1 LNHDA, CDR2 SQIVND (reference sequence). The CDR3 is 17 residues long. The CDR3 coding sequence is TGTGCCAGTAGCGATGGGTTGGGGAGGCCGGAGCACTACGAGCAGTACTTC. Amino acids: CASSDGLGRPEHYEQYF.

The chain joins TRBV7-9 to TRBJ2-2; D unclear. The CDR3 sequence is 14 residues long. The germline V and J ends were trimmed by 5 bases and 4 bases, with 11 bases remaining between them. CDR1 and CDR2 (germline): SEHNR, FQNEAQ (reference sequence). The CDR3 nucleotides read TGTGCCAGCAGCCACCGAATCCTCACCGGGGAGCTGTTTTTT. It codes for CASSHRILTGELFF. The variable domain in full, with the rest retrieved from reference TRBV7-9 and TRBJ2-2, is DTGVSQNPRHKITKRGQNVTFRCDPISEHNRLYWYRQTLGQGPEFLTYFQNEAQLEKSRLLSDRFSAERPKGSFSTLEIQRTEQGDSAMYLCASSHRILTGELFFGEGSRLTVL.

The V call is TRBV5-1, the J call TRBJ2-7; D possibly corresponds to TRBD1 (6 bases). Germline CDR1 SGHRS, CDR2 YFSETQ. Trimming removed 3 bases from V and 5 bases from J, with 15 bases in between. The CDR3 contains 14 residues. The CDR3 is CASSSQGLFDEQYF. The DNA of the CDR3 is TGCGCCAGCAGCTCACAGGGATTATTTGACGAGCAGTACTTC.

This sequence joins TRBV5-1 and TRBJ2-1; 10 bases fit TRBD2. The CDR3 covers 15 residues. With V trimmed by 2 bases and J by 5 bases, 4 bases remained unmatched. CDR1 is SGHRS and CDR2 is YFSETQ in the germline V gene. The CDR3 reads CASSFGTSADNEQFF. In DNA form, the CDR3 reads TGCGCCAGCAGCTTCGGGACTAGCGCGGACAATGAGCAGTTCTTC.